This T cell receptor (beta chain) was profiled in a study of CD8+ T cells in alopecia areata (dated by TCRdb to the late 2010s). In terms of the full investigation: The treated patients, all with moderate-to-severe alopecia areata, were enrolled in an open-label pilot trial of oral tofacitinib given at 5 to 10 mg twice daily. Patients received tofacitinib for 6 to 18 months and were then followed off drug for 6 months to check for delayed response and recurrence. The SALT score, which quantifies the percentage of affected scalp surface area, was used to measure disease severity in treated patients. High-throughput TCRbeta sequencing was used to examine T cell clonal expansion in alopecia areata in both the C3H/HeJ mouse model and human patients. In humans, TCRbeta sequencing was performed on scalp tissue and on sorted CD4+ and CD8+ peripheral blood T cells from healthy controls and from patients with patchy or totalis/universalis alopecia areata. Biopsies were taken from tofacitinib-treated patients at baseline and again at 4 and 24 weeks into treatment, and several of those patients also had a later scalp biopsy. Scalp clonality was compared among normal scalp (n=4), patchy alopecia areata scalp (n=8), and alopecia totalis/universalis scalp (n=8). RNA came from the PAXgene miRNA kit for fixed scalp, the miRNeasy kit for PBMCs, and the RNeasy kit for mouse skin. TCRbeta CDR3 regions were amplified by immunoSEQ multiplex PCR with 35 Vbeta forward and 13 Jbeta reverse primers. Broader findings and caveats from the paper: Lesional scalp, especially in alopecia totalis/universalis, showed higher clonality and more expanded CD8+ clones than normal scalp, suggesting antigenic drive. TCR sequences shared between patients were less clear than in mice, possibly partly because of HLA diversity in the patient population. Many expanded lesional clones were found to persist in scalp and blood during tofacitinib treatment, and relapse after treatment cessation may be partly explained by this persistence. Because the treated cohort was small and included a single nonresponder, larger studies are needed to assess links between baseline CD8+ expansion and response. Tofacitinib significantly decreased scalp clonality and the number of expanded CD8+ clones among the top 100 scalp clones. Scalp TCR repertoire analysis is complicated because resident alphabeta T cells in normal human skin are also sequenced, whereas mouse skin is dominated by gammadelta T cells.

Ends trimmed: V by 3 bases, J by 3 bases; bases unmatched to a gene: 6. CDR1 MGHDK and CDR2 SYGVNS were looked up in the germline V gene. The CDR3 measures 15 amino acids from cysteine to phenylalanine. Left in the record is the CDR3 DNA by itself, 45 bases read in frame from the first base. Regarding this clone: Its antigen is not yet known. One base away there is no much larger clone; base qualities are not given.

Library prep was done by the immunoSEQ multiplex PCR assay. To provide template for TCR sequencing, every sample had RNA extracted and reverse transcribed into cDNA. First-strand cDNA was synthesized using SuperScript III with a 2:1 mix of oligo-dT and random hexamers. A synthetic immune receptor repertoire was used to gauge amplification bias, and whatever bias remained was removed computationally. Concerning the study's data processing: After raw reads were preprocessed to remove errors, the CDR3 was defined following IMGT conventions as running from the conserved cysteine to phenylalanine. Clonality was calculated as 1 minus Shannon entropy normalized by log2 of the number of productive unique TCRs. Whether each scalp clone was CD4 or CD8 was inferred by checking scalp TCRbeta sequences against the CD4 and CD8 repertoires from sorted blood. As stored in TCRdb, this immuneACCESS dataset retains in-frame rearrangements with V and J assigned. A fraction of the clones does not appear; measured against another copy, unresolved V genes explain less than half of the discrepancy, and the remainder lacks a known reason. V, J and clone size are taken as reported in that table, and D and trimming were inferred from the DNA itself. The sample contains about 88,000 clones, 44% of them found a single time. The ten largest clones add up to roughly a sixth of the sample.

The time point tag for this specimen amounts to: 24 weeks on oral tofacitinib. The treatment or condition label corresponds to: oral pan-JAK inhibitor, 5-10 mg twice daily. Lesional scalp punch biopsies and peripheral blood were collected from alopecia areata patients. PBMCs were isolated by density centrifugation and stained for CD3, CD4 and CD8, and CD4+ and CD8+ T cells were sorted on a FACSAria. The rearranged segments are TRBV25-1 and TRBJ2-7; 9 central nucleotides agree with TRBD1. This clonotype was obtained from a human donor with alopecia areata. The source was CD8+ T cells sorted from blood, collected at week 24, from a patient treated with tofacitinib. The CDR3 sequence is CASSEWTGDRYEQYF. The DNA reads as follows: TGTGCCAGCAGTGAGTGGACAGGGGACCGCTACGAGCAGTACTTC.